This T cell receptor (beta chain) was recorded in a study of blood T cell repertoires in COVID-19. Study-level information: Sites across the United States, Italy and Spain contributed samples from acute and convalescent COVID-19.

Measured with immunoSEQ multiplex PCR; TCRdb has only the in-frame clones, and not every one. This table has around 67,000 clones, around 79% appearing once. The specimen sequenced was peripheral blood. The TCR comes from a woman between 65 and 79 years old with acute or convalescent COVID-19.

CDR3 protein: CSASDTGTGIGNTIYF. Written as DNA, the CDR3 is TGCAGTGCTAGTGATACCGGGACAGGGATAGGTAACACCATATATTTT. The chain links TRBV20-1 to TRBJ1-3, with TRBD1 matching 9 bases. The CDR3 length is 16 residues. Germline lookup yields CDR1 DFQATT and CDR2 SNEGSKA (reference sequence). The V gene end was trimmed by 3 bases and the J gene end by 7 bases; junction bases not matched to a gene: 13.